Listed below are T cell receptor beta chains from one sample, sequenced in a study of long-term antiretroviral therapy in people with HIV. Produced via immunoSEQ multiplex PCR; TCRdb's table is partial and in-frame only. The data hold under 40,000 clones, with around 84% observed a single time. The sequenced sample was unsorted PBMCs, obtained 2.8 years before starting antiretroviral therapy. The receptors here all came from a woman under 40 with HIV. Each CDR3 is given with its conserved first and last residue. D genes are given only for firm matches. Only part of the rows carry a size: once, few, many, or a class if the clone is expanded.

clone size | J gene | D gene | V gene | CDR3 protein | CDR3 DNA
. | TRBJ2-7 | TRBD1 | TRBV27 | CASSSRTGTYEQYF | TGTGCCAGCAGTTCCCGGACAGGGACCTACGAGCAGTACTTC
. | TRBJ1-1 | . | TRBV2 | CASSVGQNTEAFF | TGTGCCAGCAGCGTGGGACAGAACACTGAAGCTTTCTTT
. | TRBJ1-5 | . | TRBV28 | CASSLLAVASSEPQHF | TGTGCCAGCAGTTTATTAGCTGTGGCATCAAGTGAGCCCCAGCATTTT
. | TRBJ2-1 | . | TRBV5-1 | CASSLVSVVSYNEQFF | TGCGCCAGCAGCTTGGTGTCGGTTGTCTCCTACAATGAGCAGTTCTTC
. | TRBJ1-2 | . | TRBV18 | CASSPQPTNYGYTF | TGTGCCAGCTCACCACAGCCCACTAACTATGGCTACACCTTC
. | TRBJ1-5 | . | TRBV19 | CASSTQVGGNQPQHF | TGTGCCAGTAGCACGCAGGTTGGCGGCAATCAGCCCCAGCATTTT
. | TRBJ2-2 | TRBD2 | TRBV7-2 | CASSLGETSGVYTGELFF | TGTGCCAGCAGCTTAGGGGAGACTAGCGGGGTATATACCGGGGAGCTGTTTTTT
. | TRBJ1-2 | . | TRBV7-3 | CASSLSNGNSYGYTF | TGTGCCAGCAGCTTATCGAACGGGAATTCTTATGGCTACACCTTC
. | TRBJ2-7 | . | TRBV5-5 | CASSFNLGGSEQYF | TGTGCCAGCAGCTTTAATCTTGGGGGGTCCGAGCAGTACTTC
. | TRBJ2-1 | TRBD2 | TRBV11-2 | CASSLEASGVYNEQFF | TGTGCCAGCAGCTTAGAGGCCAGCGGGGTTTACAATGAGCAGTTCTTC
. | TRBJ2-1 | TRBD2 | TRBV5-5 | CASSVGGVNNEQFF | TGTGCCAGCAGCGTGGGGGGGGTGAACAATGAGCAGTTCTTC
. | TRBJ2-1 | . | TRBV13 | CASSLGFTEQFF | TGTGCCAGCAGCTTAGGGTTCACTGAGCAGTTCTTC
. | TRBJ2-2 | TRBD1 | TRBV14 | CASSPGDRLFNTGELFF | TGTGCCAGCAGCCCCGGGGACAGACTATTCAACACCGGGGAGCTGTTTTTT
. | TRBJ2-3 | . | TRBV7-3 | CASSLLRQGRDTQYF | TGTGCCAGCAGCTTATTACGGCAGGGGAGGGATACGCAGTATTTT
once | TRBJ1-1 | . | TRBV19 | CASSALQIMNTEAFF | TGTGCCAGTAGTGCTTTACAGATAATGAACACTGAAGCTTTCTTT
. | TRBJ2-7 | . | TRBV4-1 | CASSQERDYEQYF | TGCGCCAGCAGCCAAGAAAGGGATTACGAGCAGTACTTC
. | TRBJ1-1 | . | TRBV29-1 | CSASTRLNTEAFF | TGCAGCGCTTCTACCCGATTGAACACTGAAGCTTTCTTT
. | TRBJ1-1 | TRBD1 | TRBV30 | CAWGVTGGTEAFF | TGTGCCTGGGGTGTAACAGGGGGAACTGAAGCTTTCTTT
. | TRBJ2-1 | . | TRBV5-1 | CASSLQGGNEQFF | TGCGCCAGCAGCTTGCAGGGGGGCAATGAGCAGTTCTTC
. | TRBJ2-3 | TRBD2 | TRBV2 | CASSGSGGKDTQYF | TGTGCCAGCAGTGGTAGCGGGGGGAAAGATACGCAGTATTTT
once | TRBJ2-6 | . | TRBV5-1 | CASRLFVSGANVLTF | TGCGCCAGCAGACTTTTTGTCTCTGGGGCCAACGTCCTGACTTTC
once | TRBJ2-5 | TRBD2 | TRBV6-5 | CASSPSGGAWETQYF | TGTGCCAGCAGCCCGTCGGGGGGGGCCTGGGAGACCCAGTACTTC
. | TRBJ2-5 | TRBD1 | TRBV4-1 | CASSQAKGQGGGETQYF | TGCGCCAGCAGCCAAGCCAAGGGACAGGGGGGAGGCGAGACCCAGTACTTC
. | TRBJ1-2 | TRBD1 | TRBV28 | CASSTNGGGEYVYGYTF | TGTGCCAGCAGCACAAATGGAGGGGGCGAGTATGTTTATGGCTACACCTTC
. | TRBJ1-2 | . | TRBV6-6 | CASSPSLGGYTF | TGTGCCAGCAGCCCATCTTTAGGTGGCTACACCTTC
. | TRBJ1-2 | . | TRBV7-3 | CASSLTYTGGYTF | TGTGCCAGCAGCTTAACCTACACCGGGGGCTACACCTTC
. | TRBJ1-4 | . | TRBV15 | CATSLSGAHNEKLFF | TGTGCCACCAGCCTCTCCGGGGCCCATAATGAAAAACTGTTTTTT
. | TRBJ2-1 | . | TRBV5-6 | CASSHPTSRNEQFF | TGTGCCAGCAGCCACCCAACAAGTCGCAATGAGCAGTTCTTC
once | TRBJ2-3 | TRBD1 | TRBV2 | CASSPGTGTDTQYF | TGTGCCAGCAGCCCCGGGACAGGCACAGATACGCAGTATTTT
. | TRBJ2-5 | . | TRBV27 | CASSLSQQETQYF | TGTGCCAGCAGTTTATCACAGCAAGAGACCCAGTACTTC
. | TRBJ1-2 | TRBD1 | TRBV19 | CASSKLTGAYGYTF | TGTGCCAGTAGCAAACTTACAGGGGCCTATGGCTACACCTTC